The 2 T cell receptor beta chains reported below all come from one sample, sequenced in a study of identical twins. TCRdb reprocessed the 5' RACE reads via MiXCR and lists one record per CDR3 protein. Here the sample spans approximately 890,000 distinct CDR3 sequences, around an eighth being singletons. These same records also appear under a second study, on yellow fever vaccine responses in identical twins.

The specimen was PBMCs. These receptors all come from a young woman in good health.

The chain employs TRBV12-3 or TRBV12-4 and TRBJ2-3, with 8 bases that match TRBD1. CDR3 length: 15 amino acids. V lost 2 bases and J lost 9; bases outside the gene matches: 10. The CDR3 protein is CASSLIGQGLGTQYF. CDR3 coding DNA: TGTGCCAGCAGTTTAATTGGACAGGGTCTTGGAACGCAGTATTTT.

In its sample, this clonotype was seen a few times. J is TRBJ2-5 and V is TRBV12-3 or TRBV12-4; D is unresolved. This CDR3 contains 16 residues. Trimming removed 0 bases from V and 1 base from J, with 12 bases in between. The CDR3 coding sequence is TGTGCCAGCAGTTTAGCGGGCAGGTTTTCCCAAGAGACCCAGTACTTC. It codes for CASSLAGRFSQETQYF.